This T cell receptor (beta chain) was sequenced during a study of CD8 T cells in Susac syndrome. Study-level findings and limits: The study recognized that its TCR sequencing and HLA analysis covered a relatively small number of individuals.

In the case of this clonotype: Its antigen is undetermined.

cDNA came from about 0.5 to 1 ug RNA primed by random hexamers. TCR beta CDR3 was amplified by immunoSEQ covering 54 Vbeta and 13 Jbeta. One entry per CDR3 protein, called by TCRdb with MiXCR from the immunoSEQ multiplex PCR reads. Of some 130,000 distinct CDR3 sequences in the sample, around 86% were seen once. CD8+ and CD4+ T cells from blood underwent TCR beta sequencing, which was carried out in a high-throughput format. The multiple sclerosis control group comprised treatment-naive patients with stable or active relapsing-remitting disease. The CDR3 has 14 residues. V lost 6 bases and J lost 5; bases outside the gene matches: 9. Germline-derived CDR1 and CDR2 are MNHEY and SMNVEV (reference sequence).

The chain uses TRBV27 and TRBJ1-1; TRBD1 matches 7 bases. This receptor was obtained from a human donor with multiple sclerosis. Sequenced input: CD8+ T cells from PBMCs. The DNA of the CDR3 is TGTGCCAGCAGATTAGGGGGCTCCGGGACTGAAGCTTTCTTT. It is translated as CASRLGGSGTEAFF.